The rows below give T cell receptor beta chains drawn from one sample of a study of blood T cell repertoires in COVID-19. TCRdb keeps only in-frame clones here, not all; method: immunoSEQ multiplex PCR. In the table there are more than 95,000 clones, roughly four fifths of which are singletons. The specimen sequenced was peripheral blood. The source of these receptors is an older man with COVID-19, enrolled during active disease. Both conserved end residues are trimmed from each CDR3. Each record gives: J gene, V gene, D gene, CDR3 protein. D genes are given only for firm matches.

J gene: TRBJ2-1
V gene: TRBV9
D gene: -
CDR3 protein: ASSVSSGTNNEQF

J gene: TRBJ2-3
V gene: TRBV5-1
D gene: -
CDR3 protein: ASSLGSTGLGSTDTQY

J gene: TRBJ2-1
V gene: TRBV6-5
D gene: -
CDR3 protein: ASSPGRGSYNEQF

J gene: TRBJ1-6
V gene: TRBV7-2
D gene: -
CDR3 protein: ASSLTRANPPYNSPLH

J gene: TRBJ2-7
V gene: TRBV11-2
D gene: TRBD2
CDR3 protein: ASSGTSENEQY

J gene: TRBJ2-2
V gene: TRBV5-1
D gene: -
CDR3 protein: ASSSYTSTGELF

J gene: TRBJ1-5
V gene: TRBV5-1
D gene: -
CDR3 protein: ASSLVSGDQPQH

J gene: TRBJ2-7
V gene: TRBV10-3
D gene: TRBD1
CDR3 protein: AIRPGQGSYEQY

J gene: TRBJ2-2
V gene: TRBV4-1
D gene: TRBD2
CDR3 protein: ASSQGAGGRNAGELF

J gene: TRBJ1-1
V gene: TRBV27
D gene: -
CDR3 protein: ASSLSGGGQGSKAF

J gene: TRBJ2-3
V gene: TRBV4-2
D gene: TRBD2
CDR3 protein: ASSQAITPASGVKKDTQY

J gene: TRBJ2-1
V gene: TRBV11-3
D gene: TRBD2
CDR3 protein: ASSPSSGRGNEQF

J gene: TRBJ2-5
V gene: TRBV28
D gene: -
CDR3 protein: ASSFPRGAQRETQY

J gene: TRBJ2-2
V gene: TRBV9
D gene: -
CDR3 protein: ASSLSPGNTGELF

J gene: TRBJ2-5
V gene: TRBV7-9
D gene: -
CDR3 protein: ASNLGGLQETQY

J gene: TRBJ2-3
V gene: TRBV25-1
D gene: -
CDR3 protein: ASRAYSGTQY

J gene: TRBJ1-5
V gene: TRBV28
D gene: TRBD1
CDR3 protein: SYQTGPSGPQH

J gene: TRBJ2-7
V gene: TRBV4-1
D gene: TRBD1
CDR3 protein: ASSHGTGGTYEQY

J gene: TRBJ1-5
V gene: TRBV2
D gene: TRBD1
CDR3 protein: ASSLQGVPPQH

J gene: TRBJ1-1
V gene: TRBV5-4
D gene: -
CDR3 protein: ASSLLLGKTLDTEAF

J gene: TRBJ2-1
V gene: TRBV29-1
D gene: TRBD1
CDR3 protein: SAAGQGNEQF

J gene: TRBJ1-1
V gene: TRBV15
D gene: -
CDR3 protein: ATSRELLPNTEAF

J gene: TRBJ2-1
V gene: TRBV27
D gene: TRBD1
CDR3 protein: ASSSRTGYNEQF

J gene: TRBJ2-5
V gene: TRBV6-1
D gene: TRBD1
CDR3 protein: ASSDPRTGQETQY

J gene: TRBJ2-1
V gene: TRBV6-5
D gene: -
CDR3 protein: ASSPPSPSYNEQF

J gene: TRBJ1-4
V gene: TRBV29-1
D gene: -
CDR3 protein: SVDQGTGNEKLF

J gene: TRBJ2-4
V gene: TRBV6-4
D gene: -
CDR3 protein: ASSDSKLRGRSKNIQY

J gene: TRBJ2-2
V gene: TRBV7-8
D gene: -
CDR3 protein: ASSEKISYADTGELF

J gene: TRBJ1-2
V gene: TRBV13
D gene: TRBD1
CDR3 protein: ASSLGTGPTNGYT

J gene: TRBJ1-1
V gene: TRBV28
D gene: TRBD1
CDR3 protein: ASSPDRGPNTEAF

J gene: TRBJ2-3
V gene: TRBV19
D gene: -
CDR3 protein: ASSSFGTRTDTQY

J gene: TRBJ1-1
V gene: TRBV6-2/TRBV6-3
D gene: -
CDR3 protein: ASSYSIQMNTEAF

J gene: TRBJ2-7
V gene: TRBV28
D gene: TRBD2
CDR3 protein: ASTRGGASYEQY

J gene: TRBJ2-1
V gene: TRBV9
D gene: -
CDR3 protein: ASSDAYTYNEQF

J gene: TRBJ2-6
V gene: TRBV5-1
D gene: -
CDR3 protein: ASSLVAGANVLT

J gene: TRBJ2-5
V gene: TRBV28
D gene: TRBD2
CDR3 protein: ASSWGLAGVSQETQY

J gene: TRBJ2-5
V gene: TRBV5-1
D gene: TRBD1
CDR3 protein: ASSLGTGGWETQY

J gene: TRBJ1-2
V gene: TRBV18
D gene: TRBD1
CDR3 protein: ASSSGQGGYGYT

J gene: TRBJ2-7
V gene: TRBV5-6
D gene: TRBD2
CDR3 protein: ASRGTSGSLSSYEQY

J gene: TRBJ1-1
V gene: TRBV5-4
D gene: TRBD1
CDR3 protein: ASRYRGTGGGTEAF

J gene: TRBJ2-2
V gene: TRBV3-1/TRBV3-2
D gene: TRBD2
CDR3 protein: ASSRGSGRAGTGELF

J gene: TRBJ1-3
V gene: TRBV28
D gene: TRBD1
CDR3 protein: ASSRDRARGNTIY